The 9 T cell receptor beta chains below come from one sample, sequenced in a study of cytomegalovirus exposure and HLA in healthy donors (dated 2017 in TCRdb). The protocol used for the library was the immunoSEQ multiplex PCR assay. For the multiplex PCR, a mixture combining 60 forward primers for TCR Vbeta segments and 13 reverse primers for TCR Jbeta segments was used. This immuneACCESS table, as held by TCRdb, lists in-frame sequences with V and J called but not all clones. Of the missing ones, under half trace to an unresolved V gene in checked studies; the others have no known cause. This sample comprises approximately 190,000 clones, 75% to 90% of them detected only once. The ten largest clonotypes hold 6.3% of the sample. Sequenced input: PBMCs. These receptors were taken from a man in his forties in good health and CMV-seropositive.

The V call is TRBV6-1, the J call TRBJ1-3, with no clear D. In germline, CDR1 is MNHNS, CDR2 SASEGT. The CDR3 is 15 amino acids. Trimming cost V 3 bases and J 6 bases, with 15 bases left between them. CDR3 DNA: TGTGCCAGCAGTGACCCAGCAGGTCCAGAAAACACCATATATTTT. It encodes CASSDPAGPENTIYF.

V usage is TRBV2 and J usage is TRBJ1-5, with a tentative D call TRBD1 (6 bases). Trimming left V 7 bases short and J 4 bases short, with 20 bases between. The CDR3 length is 16 residues. Germline V lookup: CDR1 SNHLY, CDR2 FYNNEI. The CDR3 region is CASIAQRGMGNQPQHF. Written as DNA, the CDR3 is TGTGCCAGCATCGCCCAAAGGGGGATGGGGAATCAGCCCCAGCATTTT. The full variable domain, its missing parts supplied by reference TRBV2 and TRBJ1-5, is EPEVTQTPSHQVTQMGQEVILRCVPISNHLYFYWYRQILGQKVEFLVSFYNNEISEKSEIFDDQFSVERPDGSNFTLKIRSTKLEDSAMYFCASIAQRGMGNQPQHFGDGTRLSIL.

J is TRBJ2-1 and V is TRBV7-6; TRBD2 aligns across 7 bases. V gave up 1 base and J gave up 0 bases; unmatched junction bases: 12. The CDR3 length is 19 residues. Germline V gene sequence: CDR1 SGHVS, CDR2 FNYEAQ. The CDR3 region has the DNA TGTGCCAGCAGCTTAGAGACCCCTGTGGGACTAAGCTCCTACAATGAGCAGTTCTTC. Encoded protein: CASSLETPVGLSSYNEQFF.

The chain employs TRBV5-1 and TRBJ1-1; D is undetermined. CDR1 and CDR2 (germline): SGHRS, YFSETQ. V gave up 6 bases and J gave up 3 bases, with 21 bases separating them. This CDR3 comprises 16 residues. The CDR3: CASTELRRTGDTEAFF. CDR3 coding DNA: TGCGCCAGCACAGAATTACGACGGACTGGGGACACTGAAGCTTTCTTT.

This clone has only a few counts. The rearrangement uses TRBV5-4 and TRBJ1-4; TRBD1 matches at 10 bases. Germline V lookup: CDR1 SGHNT, CDR2 YYREEE (reference sequence). There are 16 residues in the CDR3. After removal of 4 bases from V and 8 bases from J, the junction contained 11 bases not matched to a gene. In DNA, the CDR3 is TGTGCCAGCAGCGCCCCGACAGGGGGCGGAAAAGAAAAACTGTTTTTT. Protein sequence: CASSAPTGGGKEKLFF.

The chain carries TRBV2 and TRBJ1-4; D is perhaps TRBD1 (6 bases). The CDR3 has 13 amino acids. V was cut by 4 bases and J by 7 bases, with 10 bases left in between. Germline CDR1 and CDR2: SNHLY and FYNNEI. CDR3: CASSVGAPEKLFF. CDR3 sequence (DNA): TGTGCCAGCAGTGTGGGGGCGCCTGAAAAACTGTTTTTT.

This rearrangement joins TRBV6-1 to TRBJ1-2; D unresolved. The CDR3 length is 13 residues. Germline CDR1 MNHNS, CDR2 SASEGT. V was cut by 1 base and J by 4 bases, with 7 bases left in between. For the CDR3, the DNA is TGTGCCAGCAGTGAAGGTATTTCCTATGGCTACACCTTC. It encodes CASSEGISYGYTF.

The sample holds one count of this clone. CDR3 DNA sequence: TGTGCCAGCAAGACTAGCGGGGGGGCGAATGAGCAGTTCTTC. This gives the protein CASKTSGGANEQFF. This chain links TRBV6-1 with TRBJ2-1, with 14 bases fitting TRBD2. Germline V lookup: CDR1 MNHNS, CDR2 SASEGT. The CDR3 runs to 14 residues. J was trimmed by 7 bases and V by 7 bases; bases with no gene match: 3.

V and J are TRBV27 and TRBJ1-1; no clear D gene. The ends were cut back, 3 bases at V and 5 bases at J, with 10 bases in the middle. Germline V gene lookup returns CDR1 MNHEY and CDR2 SMNVEV (reference sequence). This CDR3 region has 13 residues. CDR3 protein: CASSLLLETEAFF. CDR3 DNA sequence: TGTGCCAGCAGTTTGCTCCTAGAGACTGAAGCTTTCTTT.